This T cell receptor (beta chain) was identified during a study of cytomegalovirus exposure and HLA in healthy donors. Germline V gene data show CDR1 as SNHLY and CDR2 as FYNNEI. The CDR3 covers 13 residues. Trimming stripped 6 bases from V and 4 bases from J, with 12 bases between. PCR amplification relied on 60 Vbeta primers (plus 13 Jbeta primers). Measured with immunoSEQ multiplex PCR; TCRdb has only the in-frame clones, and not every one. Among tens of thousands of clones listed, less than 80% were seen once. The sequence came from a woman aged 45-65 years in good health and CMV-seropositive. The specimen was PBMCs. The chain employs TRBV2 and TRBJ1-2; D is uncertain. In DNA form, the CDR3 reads TGTGCCAGCAGATTCGAACAGACCTATGGCTACACCTTC. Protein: CASRFEQTYGYTF.